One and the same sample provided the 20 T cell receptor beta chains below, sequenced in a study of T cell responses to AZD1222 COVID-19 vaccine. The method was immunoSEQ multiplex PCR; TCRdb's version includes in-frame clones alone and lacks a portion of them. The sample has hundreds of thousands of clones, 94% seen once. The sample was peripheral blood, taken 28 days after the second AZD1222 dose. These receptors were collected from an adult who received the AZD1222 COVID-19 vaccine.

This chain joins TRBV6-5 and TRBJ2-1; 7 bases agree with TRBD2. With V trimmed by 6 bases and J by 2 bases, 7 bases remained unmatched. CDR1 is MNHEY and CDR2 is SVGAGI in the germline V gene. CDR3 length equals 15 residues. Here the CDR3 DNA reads TGTGCCAGCAGCTTAGGGACTACCACCTACAATGAGCAGTTCTTC. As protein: CASSLGTTTYNEQFF.

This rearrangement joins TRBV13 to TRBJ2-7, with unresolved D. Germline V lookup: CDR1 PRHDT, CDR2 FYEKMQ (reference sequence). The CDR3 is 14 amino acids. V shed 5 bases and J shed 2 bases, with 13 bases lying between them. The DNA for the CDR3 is TGTGCCAGCAGCGCGGCCGGGCCTACCTACGAGCAGTACTTC. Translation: CASSAAGPTYEQYF.

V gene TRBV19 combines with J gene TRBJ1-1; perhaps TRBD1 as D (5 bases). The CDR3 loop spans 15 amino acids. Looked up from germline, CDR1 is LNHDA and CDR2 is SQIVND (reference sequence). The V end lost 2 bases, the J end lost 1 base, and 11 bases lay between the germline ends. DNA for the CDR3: TGTGCCAGTAGTATACTGCTAGGGACGAACACTGAAGCTTTCTTT. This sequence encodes CASSILLGTNTEAFF.

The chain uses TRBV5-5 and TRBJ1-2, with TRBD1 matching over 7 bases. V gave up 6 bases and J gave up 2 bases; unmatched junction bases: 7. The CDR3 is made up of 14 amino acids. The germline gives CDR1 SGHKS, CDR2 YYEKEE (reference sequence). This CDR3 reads CASTLDRANYGYTF. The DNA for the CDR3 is TGTGCCAGCACCCTCGACAGGGCAAACTATGGCTACACCTTC.

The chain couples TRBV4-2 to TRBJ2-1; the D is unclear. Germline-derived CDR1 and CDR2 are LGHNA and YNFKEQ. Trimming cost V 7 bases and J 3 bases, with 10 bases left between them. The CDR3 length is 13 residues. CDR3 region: CASKLANYNEQFF. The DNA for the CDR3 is TGTGCCAGCAAATTGGCTAACTACAATGAGCAGTTCTTC.

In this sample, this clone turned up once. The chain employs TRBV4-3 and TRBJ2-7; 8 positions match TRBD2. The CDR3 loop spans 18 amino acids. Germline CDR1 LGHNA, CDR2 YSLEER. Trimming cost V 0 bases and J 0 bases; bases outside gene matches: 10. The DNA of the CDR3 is TGCGCCAGCAGCCAAGATGGGACCCTAGCGGGTCCCTCCTACGAGCAGTACTTC. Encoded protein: CASSQDGTLAGPSYEQYF.

The CDR3 DNA is TGTGCCAGCAGCTCCGGGGGTTCGGTTTCCTACAATGAGCAGTTCTTC. Its protein is CASSSGGSVSYNEQFF. V is TRBV11-2 and J is TRBJ2-1; possibly TRBD2 for D (6 bases). Per germline, CDR1 SGHAT and CDR2 FQNNGV. V lost 4 bases to trimming and J lost 1 base, with 14 bases between them. The CDR3 length is 16 residues.

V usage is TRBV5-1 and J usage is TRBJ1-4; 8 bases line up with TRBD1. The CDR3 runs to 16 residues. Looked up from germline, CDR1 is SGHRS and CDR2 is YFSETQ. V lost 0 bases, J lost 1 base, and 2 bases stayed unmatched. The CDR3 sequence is CASSLGGTGTNEKLFF. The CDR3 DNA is TGCGCCAGCAGCTTGGGGGGGACAGGAACTAATGAAAAACTGTTTTTT.

In DNA, the CDR3 is TGTGCCAGCAGCAAGACAGGGTACCACGAGCAGTACTTC. It translates to CASSKTGYHEQYF. The chain is built from TRBV6-2 or TRBV6-3 and TRBJ2-7; TRBD1 aligns across 7 bases. The junction had 7 bases not matched to a gene; V was cut back by 6 bases and J by 5 bases. The germline gives CDR1 MNHEY, CDR2 SVGEGT. The length of the CDR3 is 13 residues.

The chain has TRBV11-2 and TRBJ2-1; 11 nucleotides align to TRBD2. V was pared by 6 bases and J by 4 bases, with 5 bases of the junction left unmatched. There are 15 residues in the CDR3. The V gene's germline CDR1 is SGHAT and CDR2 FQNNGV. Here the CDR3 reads CASRSLAGGYNEQFF. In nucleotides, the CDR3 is TGTGCCAGCAGATCTCTAGCGGGGGGTTACAATGAGCAGTTCTTC.

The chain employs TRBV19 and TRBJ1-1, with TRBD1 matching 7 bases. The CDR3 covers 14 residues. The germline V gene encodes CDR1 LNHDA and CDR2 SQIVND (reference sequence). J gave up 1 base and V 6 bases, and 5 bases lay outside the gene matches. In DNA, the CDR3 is TGTGCCAGTAGAAGACAGGGAGGGAACACTGAAGCTTTCTTT. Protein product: CASRRQGGNTEAFF.

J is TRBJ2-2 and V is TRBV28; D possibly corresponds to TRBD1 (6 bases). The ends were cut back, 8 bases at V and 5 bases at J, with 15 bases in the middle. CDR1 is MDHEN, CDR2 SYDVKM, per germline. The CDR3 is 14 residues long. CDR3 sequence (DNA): TGTGCCAGCTCCGGGACATATTCGACCGGGGAGCTGTTTTTT. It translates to CASSGTYSTGELFF.

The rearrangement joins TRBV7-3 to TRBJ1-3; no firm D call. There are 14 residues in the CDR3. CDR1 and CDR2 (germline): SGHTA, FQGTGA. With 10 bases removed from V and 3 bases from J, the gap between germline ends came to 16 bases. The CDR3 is CATRGRVGGNTIYF. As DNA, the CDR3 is TGTGCCACCAGAGGAAGGGTTGGTGGAAACACCATATATTTT. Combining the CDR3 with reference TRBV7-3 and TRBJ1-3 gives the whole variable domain GAGVSQTPSNKVTEKGKYVELRCDPISGHTALYWYRQSLGQGPEFLIYFQGTGAADDSGLPNDRFFAVRPEGSVSTLKIQRTERGDSAVYLCATRGRVGGNTIYFGEGSWLTVV.

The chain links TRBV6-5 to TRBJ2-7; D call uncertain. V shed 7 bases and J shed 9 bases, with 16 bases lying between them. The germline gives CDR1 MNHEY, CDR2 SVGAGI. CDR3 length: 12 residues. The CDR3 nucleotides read TGTGCCAGCAATACCCCAGGTCTGTCGCAGTACTTC. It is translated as CASNTPGLSQYF.

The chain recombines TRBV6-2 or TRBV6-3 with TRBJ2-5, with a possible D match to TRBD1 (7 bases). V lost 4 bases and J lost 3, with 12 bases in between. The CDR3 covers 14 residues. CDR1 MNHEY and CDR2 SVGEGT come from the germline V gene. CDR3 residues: CASSWAGGKETQYF. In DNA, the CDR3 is TGTGCCAGCAGTTGGGCAGGGGGGAAAGAGACCCAGTACTTC.

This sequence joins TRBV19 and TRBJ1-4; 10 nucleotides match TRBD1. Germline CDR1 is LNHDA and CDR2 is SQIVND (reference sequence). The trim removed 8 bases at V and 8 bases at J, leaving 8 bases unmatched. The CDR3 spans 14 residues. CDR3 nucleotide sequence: TGTGCCAGTCGGACAGGGGGAAGTGGAGAAAAACTGTTTTTT. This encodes CASRTGGSGEKLFF.

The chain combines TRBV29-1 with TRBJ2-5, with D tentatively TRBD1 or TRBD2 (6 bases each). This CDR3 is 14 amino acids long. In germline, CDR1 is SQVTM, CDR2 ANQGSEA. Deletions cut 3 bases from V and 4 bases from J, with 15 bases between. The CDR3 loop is CSVDAGGGGETQYF. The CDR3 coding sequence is TGCAGCGTTGACGCGGGTGGAGGGGGAGAGACCCAGTACTTC. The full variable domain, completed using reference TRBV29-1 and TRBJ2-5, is SAVISQKPSRDICQRGTSLTIQCQVDSQVTMMFWYRQQPGQSLTLIATANQGSEATYESGFVIDKFPISRPNLTFSTLTVSNMSPEDSSIYLCSVDAGGGGETQYFGPGTRLLVL.

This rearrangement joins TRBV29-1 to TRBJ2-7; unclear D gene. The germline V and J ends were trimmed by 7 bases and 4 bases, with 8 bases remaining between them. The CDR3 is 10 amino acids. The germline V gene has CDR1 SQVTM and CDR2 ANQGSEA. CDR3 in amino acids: CSGLAYEQYF. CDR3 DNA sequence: TGCAGCGGGCTGGCGTACGAGCAGTACTTC.

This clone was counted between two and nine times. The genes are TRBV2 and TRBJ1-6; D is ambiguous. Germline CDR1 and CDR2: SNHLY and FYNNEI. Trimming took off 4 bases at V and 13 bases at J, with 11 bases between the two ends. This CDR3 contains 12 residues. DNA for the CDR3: TGTGCCAGCAGTGTGTCACACCACCCCCTCCACTTT. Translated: CASSVSHHPLHF.

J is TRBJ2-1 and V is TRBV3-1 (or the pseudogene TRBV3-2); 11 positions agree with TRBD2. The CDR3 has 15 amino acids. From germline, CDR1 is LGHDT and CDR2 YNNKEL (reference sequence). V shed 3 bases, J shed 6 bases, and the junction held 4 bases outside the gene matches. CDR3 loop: CASSQTGTSGNEQFF. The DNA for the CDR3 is TGTGCCAGCAGCCAGACCGGGACTAGCGGCAATGAGCAGTTCTTC.